A selection of T cell receptor beta chains follows, all from one sample in a study of blood T cells in healthy people across ages. One entry per CDR3 protein, called by TCRdb with MiXCR from the 5' RACE reads. The repertoire includes about 1,500,000 distinct CDR3 sequences, approximately 38% of them detected once, and roughly 7.9% sits in the top ten. Sequences were obtained from blood. These receptors were collected from a woman aged 18-30 years in good health. Both conserved end residues are part of each CDR3. A D gene is named only where the DNA matches it firmly. Part of the rows lack a size; the others show once, few, many or a class for expanded clones.

abundance	d_gene	j_gene	v_gene	CDR3nt	CDR3aa
NA	TRBD2	TRBJ2-1	TRBV2	TGTGCCAGCAGTGAAGGACTAGCGGGGAACACTGAGCAGTTCTTC	CASSEGLAGNTEQFF
few	TRBD2	TRBJ2-5	TRBV20-1	TGCAGTGCTAGAGATCTGAGCGGGAGGAGAGGAGAGACCCAGTACTTC	CSARDLSGRRGETQYF
NA	NA	TRBJ1-2	TRBV20-1	TGCAGTGCTAGCGTCCCTTTACAGGGTAACTATGGCTACACCTTC	CSASVPLQGNYGYTF
few	TRBD1	TRBJ2-1	TRBV7-6	TGTGCCAGCAGCTTAGGGGGACAGGGGTCCCTCTGGAATGAGCAGTTCTTC	CASSLGGQGSLWNEQFF
many	TRBD2	TRBJ2-1	TRBV12-3/TRBV12-4	TGTGCCAGCATCGGGACTAGCGGGTACAATGAGCAGTTCTTC	CASIGTSGYNEQFF
NA	TRBD1	TRBJ2-3	TRBV5-1	TGCGCCAGCAGCTCCAAGACAGGGGGCGCCCCCGGGGATACGCAGTATTTT	CASSSKTGGAPGDTQYF
NA	TRBD2	TRBJ2-2	TRBV27	TGTGCCAGCATGGCGGGAGGGTTTTCCGGGGAGCTGTTTTTT	CASMAGGFSGELFF
NA	NA	TRBJ1-6	TRBV18	TGTGCCAGCTCTTCAGTAGCCGAGGTGATCTCCTATAATTCACCCCTCCACTTT	CASSSVAEVISYNSPLHF
once	TRBD2	TRBJ2-3	TRBV6-6	TGTGCCAGCAGTTACGGACTAGCGGGAGGGGTTTTGGATACGCAGTATTTT	CASSYGLAGGVLDTQYF
many	NA	TRBJ1-1	TRBV29-1	TGCAGCGTTGGACTAAACACTGAAGCTTTCTTT	CSVGLNTEAFF
NA	TRBD1	TRBJ2-5	TRBV12-3/TRBV12-4	TGTGCCAGCAGTTTAGTCTGGGACAGGGGGGAAGAGACCCAGTACTTC	CASSLVWDRGEETQYF
NA	NA	TRBJ1-5	TRBV2	TGTGCCAGCAGTGCCGGGGAAAGTCAGCCCCAGCATTTT	CASSAGESQPQHF
NA	NA	TRBJ2-1	TRBV7-2	TGTGCCAGCAAACCCCCCGCCAATGAGCAGTTCTTC	CASKPPANEQFF
NA	TRBD1	TRBJ2-3	TRBV7-9	TGTGCCAGCAGTCGACAGGGGTCGGTCCCAGATACGCAGTATTTT	CASSRQGSVPDTQYF
few	NA	TRBJ2-5	TRBV2	TGTGCCAGTAACCTCTACGAACAAGAGACCCAGTACTTC	CASNLYEQETQYF
NA	NA	TRBJ1-5	TRBV7-8	TGTGCCAGCAGCCCCAGCGCGCTTAGCAATCAGCCCCAGCATTTT	CASSPSALSNQPQHF
NA	NA	TRBJ2-2	TRBV6-5	TGTGCCAGCAGTTACTCGGCAACCGGAGTACCTTTCACCGGGGAGCTGTTTTTT	CASSYSATGVPFTGELFF
NA	NA	TRBJ2-1	TRBV19	TGTGCCAGTAGCCGAATTGTGGGCCTCCTTGGGAACAATGAGCAGTTCTTC	CASSRIVGLLGNNEQFF
few	NA	TRBJ1-2	TRBV5-6	TGTGCCAGCAGCTTGGCTGGGATTGATGGCTACACCTTC	CASSLAGIDGYTF
once	NA	TRBJ2-3	TRBV20-1	TGCAGTGCTAGTCAAACGGAAGGGTGGACCACAGATACGCAGTATTTT	CSASQTEGWTTDTQYF
NA	NA	TRBJ2-3	TRBV7-2	TGTGCCAGCAATCGACGAACAGATACGCAGTATTTT	CASNRRTDTQYF
NA	TRBD1	TRBJ1-2	TRBV5-1	TGCGCCAGCAGCAGAGATGACAGGGGAGTTATCGGCTACACCTTC	CASSRDDRGVIGYTF
NA	NA	TRBJ1-1	TRBV11-1	TGTGCCAGCAGCCCGAATGGTCCGGTGAACACTGAAGCTTTCTTT	CASSPNGPVNTEAFF
NA	NA	TRBJ2-5	TRBV10-3	TGTGCCATCAGTGAGGCGGGTCCAGCCCGAGTCAATGAGCAGTACTTC	CAISEAGPARVNEQYF
NA	TRBD1	TRBJ1-1	TRBV19	TGTGCCAGTACCCCAGGGGGCGATCCTCGGCCTTTCTTT	CASTPGGDPRPFF
NA	TRBD2	TRBJ2-7	TRBV12-3/TRBV12-4	TGTGCCAGCAGTTCGAGCGGGGGGGCCCTCGAGCAGTACTTC	CASSSSGGALEQYF
NA	TRBD1	TRBJ1-4	TRBV14	TGTGCCAGCAGCCAAGGGGACAGCCCTAATGAAAAACTGTTTTTT	CASSQGDSPNEKLFF
NA	NA	TRBJ1-2	TRBV11-2	TGTGCCAGCAGCCGCTCAGGATCCGCCTATGGCTACACCTTC	CASSRSGSAYGYTF
few	TRBD1	TRBJ2-3	TRBV5-1	TGCGCCAGCAGCTTCCGGGACAGGTTTACAGATACGCAGTATTTT	CASSFRDRFTDTQYF
NA	TRBD1	TRBJ1-2	TRBV7-2	TGTGCCAGCAGCTTAGAGTCGACAGGGGGAATGGGCTACACCTTC	CASSLESTGGMGYTF
few	TRBD2	TRBJ2-1	TRBV10-3	TGTGCCATCAGTTCCGGGACTAGCGGGTACAATGAGCAGTTCTTC	CAISSGTSGYNEQFF
NA	TRBD1	TRBJ2-7	TRBV11-2	TGTGCCAGCAGCGCGACCGGGACAGGGTCGGGCGAGCAGTACTTC	CASSATGTGSGEQYF
NA	TRBD2	TRBJ2-1	TRBV20-1	TGCAGTGCCTCGACTAGCGAAGACAATGAGCAGTTCTTC	CSASTSEDNEQFF
few	NA	TRBJ1-5	TRBV20-1	TGCAGTGCTTCCCGAGGGGGAGGCAATCAGCCCCAGCATTTT	CSASRGGGNQPQHF
many	NA	TRBJ1-2	TRBV10-3	TGTGCCATCAGTGACCCAGGACAGCGACCTACTAACTATGGCTACACCTTC	CAISDPGQRPTNYGYTF
NA	NA	TRBJ2-5	TRBV9	TGTGCCAGCAGCGTGACGCCCTACCCATGGGGCAGGTGGGAGACCCAGTACTTC	CASSVTPYPWGRWETQYF